The rows below give T cell receptor beta chains drawn from one sample of a study of response to subunit inactivated influenza vaccine. TCRdb independently ran MiXCR on the RT-PCR reads; one entry per CDR3 protein. The table records hundreds of thousands of distinct CDR3 sequences, roughly 13% of them present only once. The sequences come from PBMCs from blood, collected about 14 days before vaccination. The receptors were sampled from a man aged 50 to 59 who received an inactivated influenza vaccine. The CDR3 runs from the conserved cysteine through the conserved F or W.

V: TRBV20-1; length: 13; CDR3: CSAVLGALSPLHF
V: TRBV20-1; length: 11; CDR3: CSAREGPEQYF
V: TRBV6-5; length: 14; CDR3: CASSSRHPQETQYF
V: TRBV10-3; length: 14; CDR3: CAINDRDMNTEAFF
V: TRBV6-1; length: 14; CDR3: CASRGTSGGYEQYF
V: TRBV7-9; length: 14; CDR3: CASSEDYPTGELFF
V: TRBV25-1; length: 20; CDR3: CASTGPPGTSGTPAYNEQFF
V: TRBV7-2; length: 16; CDR3: CASSLNHGASTDTQYF
V: TRBV5-6; length: 13; CDR3: CASSFETGTEAFF
V: TRBV5-1; length: 14; CDR3: CASSLAGGPGELFF
V: TRBV7-8; length: 18; CDR3: CASSLVPQGRSRGETQYF
V: TRBV10-1; length: 13; CDR3: CASSGTGDHEQYF
V: TRBV20-1; length: 15; CDR3: CSARDSSGRQDTQYF
V: TRBV6-6; length: 13; CDR3: CASSRDNNYEQYF
V: TRBV4-2; length: 15; CDR3: CASSQEGAGVETQYF
V: TRBV2; length: 14; CDR3: CASSERDRLYEQYF
V: TRBV4-3; length: 13; CDR3: CASSQVLGNTIYF
V: TRBV29-1; length: 15; CDR3: CSVGKPRGSTDTQYF
V: TRBV5-1; length: 17; CDR3: CASSPGQGLIAGETQYF
V: TRBV7-2; length: 16; CDR3: CASSSGLAGVWNTQYF
V: TRBV7-2; length: 14; CDR3: CASTKSGKQETQYF
V: TRBV20-1; length: 16; CDR3: CSATNSLQGARGEQYF
V: TRBV29-1; length: 15; CDR3: CSVQGDLARLDGYTF
V: TRBV2; length: 14; CDR3: CASSVYDRVYEQYF
V: TRBV5-4; length: 18; CDR3: CASSLEGVAGGSYNEQFF
V: TRBV6-1; length: 16; CDR3: CASSPPGRRASYEQYF
V: TRBV6-1; length: 15; CDR3: CASTNPNSGRDEQYF
V: TRBV20-1; length: 17; CDR3: CSARDITGAWGNTEAFF
V: TRBV20-1; length: 13; CDR3: CSASPGQKNIQYF
V: TRBV27; length: 17; CDR3: CASSTVTGLAGIHEQYF
V: TRBV27; length: 15; CDR3: CASSFIGGSYNEQFF
V: TRBV10-3; length: 17; CDR3: CAIPGLAGGSNTGELFF
V: TRBV30; length: 12; CDR3: CAWSVTPDTQYF
V: TRBV19; length: 15; CDR3: CASTSPGRGHNEQFF
V: TRBV12-3/TRBV12-4; length: 15; CDR3: CASTTAGGYYNEQFF
V: TRBV28; length: 16; CDR3: CASRSDSASSYNEQFF
V: TRBV3-1; length: 17; CDR3: CASSQEIDSRSQETQYF
V: TRBV20-1; length: 14; CDR3: CSARSVRVAYEQYF
V: TRBV16; length: 15; CDR3: CASSQAGTNNQPQHF
V: TRBV4-1; length: 22; CDR3: CASSQEWPPSERGARYQETQYF
V: TRBV12-5; length: 15; CDR3: CASGSGQGNTGELFF
V: TRBV4-3; length: 16; CDR3: CASSQDFLGDSYEQYF
V: TRBV12-3/TRBV12-4; length: 14; CDR3: CASSLKTGRTEAFF
V: TRBV12-3/TRBV12-4; length: 14; CDR3: CATGWGALTDTQYF
V: TRBV10-3; length: 14; CDR3: CAIRPRAGYSEQYF
V: TRBV6-5; length: 15; CDR3: CASSYSGAGGQPQHF
V: TRBV2; length: 15; CDR3: CASSESRGLGSPLHF
V: TRBV29-1; length: 14; CDR3: CSVDPRSEGAGYTF
V: TRBV7-9; length: 14; CDR3: CASSLRETTDTQYF
V: TRBV7-2; length: 16; CDR3: CASSTTSLGGGNEQFF
V: TRBV19; length: 17; CDR3: CASSIWAGGIGTDTQYF
V: TRBV7-2; length: 14; CDR3: CASSLGGGRSPLHF
V: TRBV20-1; length: 13; CDR3: CSARDLAADTQYF
V: TRBV6-1; length: 16; CDR3: CASSPWSGTMGPTQYF